Below, 11 T cell receptor beta chains from the same sample are listed, as sequenced in a study of blood T cell repertoires in COVID-19. Clones were sequenced by immunoSEQ multiplex PCR, and TCRdb holds only the in-frame ones, with some missing. The sample contains around 230,000 clones, around 85% of which appear only once. Sequenced input: peripheral blood. The receptors stem from a man aged 40-49 years with acute or convalescent COVID-19.

This chain uses TRBV29-1 with TRBJ1-1; 7 positions agree with TRBD1. This CDR3 spans 12 amino acids. J gave up 6 bases and V 6 bases, and 7 bases lay outside the gene matches. CDR1 and CDR2 (germline): SQVTM, ANQGSEA. DNA for the CDR3: TGCAGCGTCGTGACAGGGAAGGCTGAAGCTTTCTTT. It encodes CSVVTGKAEAFF.

As DNA, the CDR3 is TGTGCCAGCAGCACCGGGACTAGCGGTTCCTACAATGAGCAGTTCTTC. Translation: CASSTGTSGSYNEQFF. The chain couples TRBV3-1 (or the pseudogene TRBV3-2) to TRBJ2-1; 11 nucleotides match TRBD2. This CDR3 has 16 residues. V shed 5 bases and J 1 base; nucleotides not matched to a gene: 4. Germline loops: CDR1 LGHDT, CDR2 YNNKEL (reference sequence).

The chain combines TRBV5-6 with TRBJ2-7, with a tentative D call TRBD1 (5 bases). There are 12 residues in the CDR3. Germline V gene sequence: CDR1 SGHDT, CDR2 YYEEEE. V lost 4 bases and J lost 7, with 12 bases in between. CDR3: CASSHPGWEQYF. The CDR3 region has the DNA TGTGCCAGCAGCCACCCAGGGTGGGAGCAGTACTTC.

V is TRBV19 and J is TRBJ1-1; TRBD1 matches 7 bases. After removal of 4 bases from V and 3 bases from J, the junction contained 8 bases not matched to a gene. This CDR3 spans 15 amino acids. Germline V gene data show CDR1 as LNHDA and CDR2 as SQIVND (reference sequence). CDR3 sequence: CASSTDRVRYTEAFF. The CDR3 nucleotides read TGTGCCAGTAGTACAGACAGGGTTCGGTACACTGAAGCTTTCTTT.

V and J are TRBV27 and TRBJ1-2; 7 bases align to TRBD1. The junction had 5 bases not matched to a gene; V was cut back by 2 bases and J by 2 bases. This CDR3 is built from 15 residues. Germline CDR1 MNHEY, CDR2 SMNVEV (reference sequence). DNA for the CDR3: TGTGCCAGCAGTTTAATCAGGGGGGCGAACTATGGCTACACCTTC. Translating gives CASSLIRGANYGYTF.

V gene TRBV14 combines with J gene TRBJ1-6; 9 bases line up with TRBD1. The CDR3 has 17 residues. The germline V gene encodes CDR1 SGHDN and CDR2 FVKESK. J lost 4 bases, V lost 0 bases, and 4 bases had no gene match. DNA for the CDR3: TGTGCCAGCAGCCAAGAGAGCGGGACAGGGTATAATTCACCCCTCCACTTT. Amino acids: CASSQESGTGYNSPLHF.

The chain carries TRBV18 and TRBJ2-3, with D perhaps TRBD2 (6 bases). Trimming left V 5 bases short and J 1 base short, with 16 bases between. CDR1 is KGHSH, CDR2 LQKENI, per germline. The CDR3 totals 16 residues. CDR3 region: CASSMGLQKGTDTQYF. The CDR3 DNA reads as TGTGCCAGCTCAATGGGACTCCAAAAGGGCACAGATACGCAGTATTTT.

The V gene is TRBV12-3 or TRBV12-4, the J gene TRBJ2-7, with a tentative D call TRBD1 (6 bases). Trimming pared 8 bases from V and 4 bases from J, leaving 15 bases between. CDR3 length equals 13 residues. CDR3 coding DNA: TGTGCCAGCCAGCGTGGGGGCGGATACGAGCAGTACTTC. It yields the protein CASQRGGGYEQYF.

The V and J genes are TRBV27 and TRBJ2-7; a weak D match, TRBD1 (6 bases). The CDR3 contains 14 residues. V shed 0 bases and J shed 5 bases, with 11 bases lying between them. CDR1 is MNHEY and CDR2 is SMNVEV in the germline V gene (reference sequence). DNA of the CDR3: TGTGCCAGCAGTTTATCTCCAACAGGGCACGAGCAGTACTTC. Its protein is CASSLSPTGHEQYF.

The chain couples TRBV3-1 (or the pseudogene TRBV3-2) to TRBJ2-7; possible D gene TRBD2, 6 bases. Looked up from germline, CDR1 is LGHDT and CDR2 is YNNKEL (reference sequence). The CDR3 is 14 amino acids. V was pared by 1 base and J by 5 bases, with 12 bases between. CDR3 in DNA: TGTGCCAGCAGCCAAGTGGGGGGTTGGCACGAGCAGTACTTC. The encoded protein is CASSQVGGWHEQYF.

This chain links TRBV30 with TRBJ1-6, with 8 nucleotides matching TRBD1. The CDR3 runs 13 residues. Trimming removed 7 bases from V and 9 bases from J; junction bases left unmatched: 8. Germline CDR1 and CDR2: GTSNPN and SVGIG (reference sequence). The CDR3 is CAFGGQGSSPLHF. The CDR3 coding sequence is TGTGCCTTTGGCGGACAGGGTAGTTCACCCCTCCACTTT.